Presented here are 23 T cell receptor beta chains from one specimen sequenced in a study of blood T cells in healthy people across ages. A second PCR of roughly 7 to 11 cycles used a sample-barcoded 5' primer and a J-beta primer mix. TCRdb independently ran MiXCR on the 5' RACE reads; one entry per CDR3 protein. The sample comprises some 760,000 distinct CDR3 sequences, 20% to 25% of which are singletons, and 9.4% rests with the top ten. The same sample was also used in a study of T cells of mothers and their children.

The specimen sequenced was blood. All receptors come from a boy younger than 18 in good health.

This clonotype turned up a few times. The J gene is TRBJ1-6, the V gene TRBV11-2; tentatively, D is TRBD1 (6 bases). V shed 7 bases and J shed 8 bases, with 18 bases lying between them. CDR1 and CDR2 from the germline V gene are SGHAT and FQNNGV. CDR3 length: 15 residues. CDR3 protein: CASNRRRSGDSPLHF. CDR3 nucleotides: TGTGCCAGCAATCGCCGTAGATCAGGGGATTCACCCCTCCACTTT.

This clonotype was observed a handful of times. The gene calls are TRBV19 and TRBJ2-5, with D tentatively TRBD1 or TRBD2 (5 bases each). The tail of the sequence fits TRBJ2-1 better, so the J call may be wrong. Germline values: CDR1 LNHDA, CDR2 SQIVND (reference sequence). This CDR3 has 13 residues. This CDR3 reads CASSMGPGNEQFF. The DNA of the CDR3 is TGTGCCAGTAGTATGGGACCCGGAAATGAGCAGTTCTTC.

This clonotype was recorded a few times. The V gene is TRBV6-1, the J gene TRBJ2-5; no reliable D call. Trimming stripped 7 bases from V and 5 bases from J, with 17 bases between. From germline, CDR1 is MNHNS and CDR2 SASEGT. The CDR3 extends over 14 amino acids. The CDR3 DNA sequence: TGTGCCAGCAAATTCGACTGGTCTACTGAGACCCAGTACTTC. Its translation: CASKFDWSTETQYF.

The chain has TRBV4-2 and TRBJ2-3; weak D call: TRBD2 (5 bases). The V and J ends lost 2 bases and 0 bases respectively, with 15 bases between them. Looked up from germline, CDR1 is LGHNA and CDR2 is YNFKEQ. The CDR3 has 17 amino acids. CDR3 DNA: TGTGCCAGCAGCCAATTTATTAGCGCGTCTAGCACAGATACGCAGTATTTT. The encoded protein is CASSQFISASSTDTQYF.

This clonotype has a handful of counts. The chain couples TRBV6-1 to TRBJ1-5, with 10 bases aligning to TRBD1. The CDR3 is 17 residues long. Germline V gene lookup returns CDR1 MNHNS and CDR2 SASEGT. V lost 6 bases, J lost 7 bases, and 15 bases stayed unmatched. The CDR3 is CASSDQWPGQGLQPQHF. CDR3 nucleotide sequence: TGTGCCAGCAGCGACCAATGGCCGGGACAGGGGTTGCAGCCCCAGCATTTT.

The chain recombines TRBV10-3 with TRBJ1-6; D may be TRBD1 (5 bases). V was trimmed by 4 bases and J by 8 bases, leaving 12 bases between them. Looked up from germline, CDR1 is ENHRY and CDR2 is SYGVKD. The CDR3 covers 14 residues. CDR3 loop: CAISGGSTYSPLHF. CDR3 DNA sequence: TGTGCCATCAGTGGGGGCAGTACCTATTCACCCCTCCACTTT.

This clonotype was found many times. V usage is TRBV20-1 and J usage is TRBJ1-2, with D possibly TRBD1 on 5 matching bases. V lost 4 bases and J 4 bases, leaving 19 bases between the germline ends. The CDR3 runs to 15 residues. CDR1 DFQATT and CDR2 SNEGSKA come from the germline V gene (reference sequence). The CDR3 sequence is CSAIIVTGLSYGYTF. As DNA, the CDR3 is TGCAGTGCTATCATCGTAACAGGACTTTCCTATGGCTACACCTTC.

Note on this clonotype: One end of the junction fails to match germline, which may point to a read error. The chain recombines TRBV7-7 with TRBJ2-5; no reliable D call. Per germline, CDR1 SSHAT and CDR2 FNYEAQ (reference sequence). The CDR3 loop spans 13 amino acids. CDR3 DNA sequence: TGTGCTAGCAGCTTATCCAACCAAGAGACCCAGTACTTC. Amino acids: CASSLSNQETQYF.

The chain employs TRBV6-1 and TRBJ2-5; perhaps TRBD1 as D (5 bases). Near its end, the DNA agrees better with TRBJ2-7, so the J call may be wrong. The V gene's germline CDR1 is MNHNS and CDR2 SASEGT. This CDR3 has 14 amino acids. CDR3 nucleotides: TGTGCCAGCAGTGAAGTAACAGGCCTCTACGAGCAGTACTTC. Its protein product is CASSEVTGLYEQYF.

This clonotype was observed a few times. The J gene is TRBJ2-3, the V gene TRBV5-1, with 10 bases identical to TRBD2. Per the germline V gene, CDR1 is SGHRS and CDR2 is YFSETQ. The CDR3 is 16 residues long. V shed 1 base, J shed 5 bases, and the junction held 7 bases outside the gene matches. Written as DNA, the CDR3 is TGCGCCAGCAGCTTGAGGAGCGGGGGGGCCGGAGATACGCAGTATTTT. This codes for CASSLRSGGAGDTQYF.

This clonotype was seen a few times. CDR3 amino acids: CASSLVHSFHESDEQYF. The CDR3 DNA is TGTGCCAGCAGCTTGGTCCATTCCTTCCACGAGAGCGACGAGCAGTACTTC. The chain combines TRBV5-6 with TRBJ2-5; D unresolved. The end of the DNA is better explained by TRBJ2-7, so the J call may be wrong. CDR1 and CDR2 from the germline V gene are SGHDT and YYEEEE. The CDR3 consists of 17 residues.

V and J are TRBV4-1 and TRBJ2-5; 14 bases fit TRBD2. CDR1 and CDR2 from the germline V gene are MGHRA and YSYEKL. With 4 bases clipped from V and 5 bases from J, the junction kept 12 bases outside the gene matches. This CDR3 contains 18 residues. In DNA form, the CDR3 reads TGCGCCAGCAGCCGCACGACTAGCGGGAGGGCCGCCGGGGAGACCCAGTACTTC. This gives the protein CASSRTTSGRAAGETQYF.

This clonotype was detected only a few times. The V gene is TRBV29-1, the J gene TRBJ2-7; no firm D call. V was pared by 1 base and J by 2 bases, with 12 bases between. Germline CDR1 reads SQVTM; CDR2 reads ANQGSEA. CDR3 length: 14 residues. The CDR3, as DNA: TGCAGCGTTGAAGGAGAAGAGAGCCCCTACGAGCAGTACTTC. Its translation: CSVEGEESPYEQYF.

The CDR3 reads CATSDLLTNEQFF. In DNA form, the CDR3 reads TGTGCCACCAGTGATTTGCTCACCAATGAGCAGTTCTTC. The chain couples TRBV24-1 to TRBJ2-1; D remains ambiguous. The germline V gene has CDR1 KGHDR and CDR2 SFDVKD. Trimming removed 0 bases at V and 6 bases at J, with 5 bases between. This CDR3 spans 13 amino acids.

DNA of the CDR3: TGTGCCAGCAGCCCGCCAGGGAAAACTAATGAAAAACTGTTTTTT. Amino acids: CASSPPGKTNEKLFF. The V call is TRBV27, the J call TRBJ1-4; D is possibly TRBD1 (5 bases). The ends were cut back, 6 bases at V and 1 base at J, with 12 bases in the middle. Germline values: CDR1 MNHEY, CDR2 SMNVEV (reference sequence). The CDR3 spans 15 residues.

This clonotype appeared a few times. The CDR3 DNA reads as TGTGCCAGCAGCACCGGGACTCTCACAGATACGCAGTATTTT. This codes for CASSTGTLTDTQYF. V gene TRBV12-3 or TRBV12-4 combines with J gene TRBJ2-3, with TRBD2 as a possible D gene (6 bases). The CDR3 contains 14 residues. V was trimmed by 6 bases and J by 2 bases, leaving 12 bases between them.

The rearrangement uses TRBV29-1 and TRBJ1-1; no reliable D call. Germline V CDR1 and CDR2: SQVTM, ANQGSEA. This CDR3 has 14 amino acids. V was cut by 7 bases and J by 3 bases, with 18 bases left in between. The CDR3 sequence: CSAPRGGMYTEAFF. DNA of the CDR3: TGCAGCGCACCCCGTGGAGGGATGTACACTGAAGCTTTCTTT.

A few counts support this clonotype. The V gene is TRBV4-1, the J gene TRBJ2-5, with TRBD1 matching over 7 bases. The assigned J gene may be wrong: the sequence end matches TRBJ2-7 better. CDR3 size: 15 residues. Germline lookup yields CDR1 MGHRA and CDR2 YSYEKL. DNA for the CDR3: TGCGCCAGCAGCCCGAGACGGGACAGCAACTACGAGCAGTACTTC. As protein: CASSPRRDSNYEQYF.

The chain has TRBV12-3 or TRBV12-4 and TRBJ2-7; D is possibly TRBD1 or TRBD2 (5 bases each). The CDR3 covers 16 residues. The V end lost 2 bases, the J end lost 4 bases, and 18 bases lay between the germline ends. As DNA, the CDR3 is TGTGCCAGCAGTTTAAATTCATGGGGGTCTGGATACGAGCAGTACTTC. This codes for CASSLNSWGSGYEQYF.

The rearrangement uses TRBV29-1 and TRBJ2-7; 12 bases map to TRBD2. This CDR3 contains 16 residues. Germline trimming cut 4 bases from V and 4 bases from J; bases unmatched to any gene: 11. CDR1 is SQVTM, CDR2 ANQGSEA, per germline. CDR3 nucleotide sequence: TGCAGCGTTGCATCTAGCGGGGGGGCAAATTCTTACGAGCAGTACTTC. This encodes CSVASSGGANSYEQYF.

The chain has TRBV6-1 and TRBJ1-2; D is unclear. Per the germline V gene, CDR1 is MNHNS and CDR2 is SASEGT. The V end was cut by 3 bases, the J end by 4 bases, with 9 bases between. The CDR3 spans 13 residues. The CDR3 bases are TGTGCCAGCAGTGAGGGCAGACTCTATGGCTACACCTTC. It translates to CASSEGRLYGYTF.

The rearrangement joins TRBV3-1 to TRBJ2-5, with 12 nucleotides matching TRBD2. CDR1 and CDR2 from the germline V gene are LGHDT and YNNKEL (reference sequence). J gave up 2 bases and V 7 bases, and 2 bases lay outside the gene matches. This CDR3 contains 14 residues. CDR3: CASTLAGGQETQYF. In DNA, the CDR3 is TGTGCCAGCACCCTAGCGGGGGGGCAAGAGACCCAGTACTTC.

This rearrangement joins TRBV4-3 to TRBJ2-3, with a possible D match to TRBD2 (5 bases). Trimming removed 4 bases from V and 0 bases from J, with 11 bases in between. The CDR3 sequence is 15 residues long. The germline V gene has CDR1 LGHNA and CDR2 YSLEER. The CDR3 reads CASSRRRGSTDTQYF. The CDR3 nucleotides read TGCGCCAGCAGCCGCCGGAGAGGGAGCACAGATACGCAGTATTTT.